Listed below are T cell receptor beta chains from one sample, sequenced in a study of T cell repertoires in cytomegalovirus infection. Their target antigens are unknown. In TCRdb, the reads were re-called with MiXCR into one record per CDR3 protein. The sample shows approximately 1,000,000 distinct CDR3 sequences, roughly 30% of them seen only once. Sequenced material: cultured CD8+ T cells from PBMCs, taken from culture after CMV antigen stimulation. All receptors derive from a human donor in good health (CMV status not recorded). Some clones in this sample may be carry-over from other donors' samples. The CDR3 runs from the conserved cysteine through the conserved F or W. D genes are given only for firm matches. A clone size is listed for some rows: how often the clone was seen (once, few, many), or a class if it is expanded.

-,many,TRBV19,TRBJ1-2,TGTGCCAGTAGTTACCAGGGGTCCTATGGCTACACCTTC,CASSYQGSYGYTF
TRBD2,few,TRBV4-1,TRBJ2-5,TGCGCCAGCAGCCAAAAGACTAGCGGGGGGGCGAAGACCCAGTACTTC,CASSQKTSGGAKTQYF
-,-,TRBV28,TRBJ2-5,TGTGCCAGCAGTTCGACCCAGGGCGCACAAGAGACCCAGTACTTC,CASSSTQGAQETQYF
TRBD2,-,TRBV9,TRBJ2-2,TGTGCCAGCTCCCCACTAGCGGGGGGGCCTTGGACCGGGGAGCTGTTTTTT,CASSPLAGGPWTGELFF
TRBD1,few,TRBV7-9,TRBJ2-7,TGTGCCAGCAGCTTATGGCGGACAGGGAGCTACGAGCAGTACTTC,CASSLWRTGSYEQYF
TRBD1,once,TRBV10-3,TRBJ2-7,TGTGCCATCAGGCTGACAGGGAAGCCCTCCTACGAGCAGTACTTC,CAIRLTGKPSYEQYF
TRBD1,-,TRBV15,TRBJ2-5,TGTGCCACCAGCAGTGGGACAGGAGTCCAAGAGACCCAGTACTTC,CATSSGTGVQETQYF
-,-,TRBV4-1,TRBJ2-1,TGCGCCAGCAGCCAAGGCTCCCAGCAGTTCTTC,CASSQGSQQFF
-,few,TRBV6-1,TRBJ1-2,TGTGCCAGCAGTGACGCCCGACACCTTAACTATGGCTACACCTTC,CASSDARHLNYGYTF
TRBD2,-,TRBV27,TRBJ2-1,TGTGCCAGCAGTGCATCTAGCGGGGAAACCTACAATGAGCAGTTCTTC,CASSASSGETYNEQFF
TRBD2,few,TRBV6-2/TRBV6-3,TRBJ2-3,TGTGCCAGCAATTCGGAACTAGCGGGCACAGATACGCAGTATTTT,CASNSELAGTDTQYF